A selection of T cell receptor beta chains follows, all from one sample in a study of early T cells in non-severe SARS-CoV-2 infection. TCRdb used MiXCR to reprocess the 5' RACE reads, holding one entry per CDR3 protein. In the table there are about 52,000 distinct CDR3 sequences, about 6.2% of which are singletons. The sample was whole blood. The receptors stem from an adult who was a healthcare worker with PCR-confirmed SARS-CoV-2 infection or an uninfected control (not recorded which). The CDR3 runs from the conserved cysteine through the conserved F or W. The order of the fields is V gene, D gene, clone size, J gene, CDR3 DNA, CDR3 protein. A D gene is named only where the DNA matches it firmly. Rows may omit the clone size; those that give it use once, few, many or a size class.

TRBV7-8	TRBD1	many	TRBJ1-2	TGTGCCAGCAGCTATGGGGACAGTTCCTATGGCTACACCTTC	CASSYGDSSYGYTF
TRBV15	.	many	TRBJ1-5	TGTGCCACCAGCTCAGTCATAAAGGGGCCCCAGCATTTT	CATSSVIKGPQHF
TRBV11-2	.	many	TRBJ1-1	TGTGCCAGCAGCTGGACAGCCAACACTGAAGCTTTCTTT	CASSWTANTEAFF
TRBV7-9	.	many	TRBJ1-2	TGTGCCAGCAGCCCTAACATGGCCGGCTACACCTTC	CASSPNMAGYTF
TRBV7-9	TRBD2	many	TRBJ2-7	TGTGCCAGCAGCACCCGTACCTCGATTACTAGCGGGGAAACCTACGAGCAGTACTTC	CASSTRTSITSGETYEQYF
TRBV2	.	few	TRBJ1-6	TGTGCCAGCCGGAAGGACGGTTACTCCTATAATTCACCCCTCCACTTT	CASRKDGYSYNSPLHF
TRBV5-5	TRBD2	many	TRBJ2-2	TGTGCCAGCAGCCCACGCGGGGGATGGGACACCGGGGAGCTGTTTTTT	CASSPRGGWDTGELFF
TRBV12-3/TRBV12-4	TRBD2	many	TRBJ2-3	TGTGCCAGCAATTGGCTAGCGGGGGCCCCAGATACGCAGTATTTT	CASNWLAGAPDTQYF
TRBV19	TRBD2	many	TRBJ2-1	TGTGCCAGTAGTATAGGCGGGGGGGGATTATACAATGAGCAGTTCTTC	CASSIGGGGLYNEQFF
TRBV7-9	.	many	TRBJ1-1	TGTGCCAGCAGCTCCGAGGTACGTCGGGCTTTCTTT	CASSSEVRRAFF
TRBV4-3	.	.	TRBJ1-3	TGCGCCAGCAGCCAAGATCCGGGACCGTACTCTGGAAACACCATATATTTT	CASSQDPGPYSGNTIYF
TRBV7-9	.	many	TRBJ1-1	TGTGCCAGCAGTGTCTCAGCCCCCGAAGCTTTCTTT	CASSVSAPEAFF
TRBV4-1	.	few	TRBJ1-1	TGCGCCAGCAGCCGGTCAACGCAGAACATGGGTGAAGCTTTCTTT	CASSRSTQNMGEAFF
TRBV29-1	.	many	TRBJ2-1	TGCAGCGTACCCCCCGGGATTGCCTACAATGAGCAGTTCTTC	CSVPPGIAYNEQFF
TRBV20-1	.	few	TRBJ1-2	TGCAGTGCTAGAGTGGCCGGGGAGGGGTTAGTTGGCTACACCTTC	CSARVAGEGLVGYTF
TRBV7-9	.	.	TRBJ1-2	TGTGCCAGCAGCTTAGAACAGGGAGTTGGTGGCTACACCTTC	CASSLEQGVGGYTF
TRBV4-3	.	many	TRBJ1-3	TGCGCCAGCAGCCAAGAAGACACTCCCGGCGGGGTGCGGGGAAACACCATATATTTT	CASSQEDTPGGVRGNTIYF
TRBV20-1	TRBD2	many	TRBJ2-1	TGCAGTGCTAGATCCTCAGGACTAGCGGGGAGAGGCCACAATGAGCAGTTCTTC	CSARSSGLAGRGHNEQFF
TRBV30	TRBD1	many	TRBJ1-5	TGTGCCTGGAACAGGGGACTGGAGCAGCCCCAGCATTTT	CAWNRGLEQPQHF
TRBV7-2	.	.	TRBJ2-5	TGTGCCAGCAGCTTAGCGCTCGGGGAGGCTAAGGAGACCCAGTACTTC	CASSLALGEAKETQYF
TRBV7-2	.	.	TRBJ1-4	TGTGCCAGCAGCTTAGCCAAGGGAAAACTGTTTTTT	CASSLAKGKLFF
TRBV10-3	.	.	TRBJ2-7	TGTGCCATCAGTAACGGCCAGGCACCCTACGAGCAGTACTTC	CAISNGQAPYEQYF
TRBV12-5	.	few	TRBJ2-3	TGTGCTAGTGGTCCGGGCCATATAATCTCGTATTTT	CASGPGHIISYF
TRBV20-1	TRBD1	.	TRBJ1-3	TGCAGTGCCGGGGACAGGGGCTCTGGAAACACCATATATTTT	CSAGDRGSGNTIYF
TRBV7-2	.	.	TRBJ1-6	TGTGCCAGCAGCCCGACAGGCGGATTCAATTCACCCCTCCACTTT	CASSPTGGFNSPLHF
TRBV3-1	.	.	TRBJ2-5	TGTGCCAGCAGCCAAGTATCTAGCAGACGGCGAGAGACCCAGTACTTC	CASSQVSSRRRETQYF
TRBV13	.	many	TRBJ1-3	TGTGCCAGCAGCAGACACGGCACGGGAAACACCATATATTTT	CASSRHGTGNTIYF
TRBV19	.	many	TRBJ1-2	TGTGCCAGTAGTATAATGGGGCAGGGGTCCTATGGCTACACCTTC	CASSIMGQGSYGYTF
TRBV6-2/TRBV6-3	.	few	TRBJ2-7	TGTGCCAGTGGGAAGATGTCCTACGAGCAGTACTTC	CASGKMSYEQYF
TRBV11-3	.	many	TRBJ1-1	TGTGCCAGCAGCTTAGACTTGGGTACTGAAGCTTTCTTT	CASSLDLGTEAFF
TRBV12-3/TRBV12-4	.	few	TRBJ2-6	TGTGCCAGCACGCCCTCTGGGGCCAACGTCCTGACTTTC	CASTPSGANVLTF
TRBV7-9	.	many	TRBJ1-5	TGTGCCAGCAGCCTCACAGGGAGCAATCAGCCCCAGCATTTT	CASSLTGSNQPQHF
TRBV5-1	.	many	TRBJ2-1	TGCGCCAGCAGCTTGCAGGGGTACTACAATGAGCAGTTCTTC	CASSLQGYYNEQFF
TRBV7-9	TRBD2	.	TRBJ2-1	TGTGCCAGCAGCTCCTGGGCTAGCGGGGCCTACAATGAGCAGTTCTTC	CASSSWASGAYNEQFF
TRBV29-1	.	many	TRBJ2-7	TGCAGCGTTTCACAGGGTTCCTACGAGCAGTACTTC	CSVSQGSYEQYF
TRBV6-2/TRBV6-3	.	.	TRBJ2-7	TGTGCCAGCCGCAGGGACACTTCCACCGAGCAGTACTTC	CASRRDTSTEQYF
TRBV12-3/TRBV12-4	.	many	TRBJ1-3	TGTGCCAGCAGTTTAGATACCCTCTCTGGAAACACCATATATTTT	CASSLDTLSGNTIYF
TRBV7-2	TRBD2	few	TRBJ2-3	TGTGCCAGCAGCTTACGGGGACTAACCACAGATACGCAGTATTTT	CASSLRGLTTDTQYF
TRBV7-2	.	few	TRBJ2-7	TGTGCCAGCAGCCCGGGCGGGGCAGGGGACTACGAGCAGTACTTC	CASSPGGAGDYEQYF
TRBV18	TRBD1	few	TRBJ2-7	TGTGCCAGCTCACCACGCCCAAACAGGGGGCGCGGGTACGAGCAGTACTTC	CASSPRPNRGRGYEQYF
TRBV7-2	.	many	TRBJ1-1	TGTGCCAGCAGCCCCGCTGGTGGCAAAACGAACACTGAAGCTTTCTTT	CASSPAGGKTNTEAFF
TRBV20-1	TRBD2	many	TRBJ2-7	TGCAGTGCTGGGAGCCAAGCGGGGGAAGAGCAGTACTTC	CSAGSQAGEEQYF
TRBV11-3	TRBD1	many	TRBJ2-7	TGTGCCAGCAGCAAGCTAGGGGGACAGTCCTCCTACGAGCAGTACTTC	CASSKLGGQSSYEQYF
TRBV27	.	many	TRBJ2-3	TGTGCCAGCAGTGTCACTAGGGCGGGGGCTGATACGCAGTATTTT	CASSVTRAGADTQYF
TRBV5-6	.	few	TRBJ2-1	TGTGCCAGCAGCTTGGGTTACGGGACCAAGCAGTTCTTC	CASSLGYGTKQFF
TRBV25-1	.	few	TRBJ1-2	TGTGCCAGCAGTGTTTCAGGGGACTATGGCTACACCTTC	CASSVSGDYGYTF
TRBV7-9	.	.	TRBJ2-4	TGTGCCAGCAGCTTAGGGGGAGGTAAAAACATTCAGTACTTC	CASSLGGGKNIQYF
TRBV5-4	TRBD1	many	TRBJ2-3	TGTGCCAGCAGTCGGGACAGGGGAAAAACAGATACGCAGTATTTT	CASSRDRGKTDTQYF
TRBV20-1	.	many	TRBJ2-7	TGCAGTGCTAGAATTAACGAGCAGTACTTC	CSARINEQYF
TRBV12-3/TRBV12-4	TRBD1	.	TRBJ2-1	TGTGCCAGCAGTTTATGGGGCGGGACAGGCCGGAATGAGCAGTTCTTC	CASSLWGGTGRNEQFF
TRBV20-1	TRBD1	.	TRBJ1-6	TGCAGTGCCTTTCCGGGACAGGGCTTAAATTCACCCCTCCACTTT	CSAFPGQGLNSPLHF
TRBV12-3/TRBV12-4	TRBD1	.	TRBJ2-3	TGTGCCAGCACCACAGGGGGCACAGATACGCAGTATTTT	CASTTGGTDTQYF
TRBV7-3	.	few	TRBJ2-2	TGTGCCAGCAGCAAGGGGCAGGGGATCACCGGGGAGCTGTTTTTT	CASSKGQGITGELFF